This record concerns one TCR beta chain sequence. These data originate in a study of radiotherapy plus CTLA-4 blockade in lung cancer. CDR3 length: 16 residues. The germline gives CDR1 SGHVS, CDR2 FNYEAQ. J lost 4 bases, V lost 1 base, and 5 bases had no gene match. The repertoire was sequenced with immunoSEQ multiplex PCR; TCRdb's copy has only in-frame clones and lacks some. The sample includes roughly 50,000 clones, nearly 90% of them seen just once. The receptor's source is a human donor with non-small cell lung cancer whose response to radiotherapy plus ipilimumab could not be evaluated. Here the sequenced sample was peripheral blood, taken from a patient treated with radiotherapy plus ipilimumab. This chain links TRBV7-6 with TRBJ2-7; 12 nucleotides match TRBD2. This CDR3 is CASSLVPGTSGYEQYF. Here the CDR3 DNA reads TGTGCCAGCAGCTTAGTCCCCGGGACTAGCGGGTACGAGCAGTACTTC.